This TCR beta chain was recorded in a study of cytotoxic CD8 clonotypes in ibrutinib-treated CLL listed by TCRdb under 2021. A note on the overall study: The cohort was composed of around twelve relapsed/refractory and about 15 treatment-naive patients; IGHV unmutated status was identified in about 17 patients. Responses were partial in approximately 24 patients and complete in 2; after median 68 months follow-up, roughly 15 stayed in remission and approximately 12 progressed. Response samples were taken after a median of approximately 13 months on treatment, ranging from roughly 6 to 36 months. An average of around 260,000 productive templates and 80,000 to 100,000 productive rearrangements was obtained per sample. Of the 80 to 95 participants in the trial, about 25 had longitudinal samples available. Cryopreserved peripheral blood mononuclear cells were obtained before treatment, at response, and at either sustained remission or disease progression. Every sample from remission and from progressive disease was obtained while the patients were still on ibrutinib.

Taken with the paper, the label for time point translates to: progressive disease on ibrutinib. For TCR beta library preparation, roughly 2.2 micrograms of genomic DNA were isolated from cryopreserved PBMCs. Longitudinal blood samples from CLL patients on ibrutinib monotherapy underwent high-throughput TCR beta sequencing. The patients were enrolled in a single-center, open-label phase 2 trial of ibrutinib monotherapy. CDR1 and CDR2 are read off the germline V gene as KGHSH and LQKENI. Inclusive of the bounding cysteine and phenylalanine, the CDR3 is 14 residues long. Just the 42-base CDR3 DNA is kept, in frame starting at base 1. V was cut back by 6 bases and J by 0 bases, leaving a gap of 12 bases between them. A MiSeq instrument was used for deep resolution sequencing, which targeted depths ranging from 1 in 1 million up to 1 in 200,000 T cells, with coverage averaging 10x for each clonotype. The immunoSEQ hsTCRB Kit was used to generate the TCR beta libraries. Regarding the original processing steps: The data were analyzed with ImmunoSEQ Analyzer and ImmunoSEQ Data Assistant, and V, D and J gene assignments followed IMGT definitions. Clonality, with values ranging from 0 to 1, was calculated as one minus the normalized Shannon entropy of productive rearrangement frequencies. Public clonotype analysis was restricted to overrepresented clonotypes comprising at least 0.05% of each patient's repertoire. Repertoires from around 13 age-matched healthy donors in immuneACCESS were used as clonality controls. This is the immuneACCESS table as TCRdb keeps it, with only in-frame sequences that have V and J called. A part of the clones is gone; compared with another copy, unresolved V genes explain less than half, and the rest is unexplained. That table supplies the V and J calls and clone size; D and trimming were determined from the DNA. Recorded for this sample are approximately 74,000 clones; 75% to 85% of them occurred a single time. The top ten clones comprise 7.5% to 9.5% of the sample.

General findings and caveats noted by the study authors: Baseline clonality was found to be higher than that of age-matched healthy donors and was strongly correlated with circulating CD8+ T-cell counts. Lymph node repertoires were not examined, and the timing of sampling was not matched between patients in sustained remission and those whose disease progressed. Clonality rose at ibrutinib response, remained stable during sustained remission, and dropped back toward baseline at progression. Public clonotypes were rare and either contracted or stayed stable during treatment, and the rise in clonality at ibrutinib response reflected the expansion of private clonotypes.

In regard to this clone: This clone's antigen is unknown. Base-call qualities are not available, and no considerably larger clone is one nucleotide away.

This sample comprised PBMCs, obtained at disease progression, from a patient treated with ibrutinib. The chain is assembled from TRBV18 and TRBJ2-7, with the D gene call left open. This TCR came from a human donor with chronic lymphocytic leukemia. Read as DNA, the sequence is TGTGCCAGCTCTGCGGACGCAAGCTCCTACGAGCAGTACTTC. It encodes CASSADASSYEQYF.